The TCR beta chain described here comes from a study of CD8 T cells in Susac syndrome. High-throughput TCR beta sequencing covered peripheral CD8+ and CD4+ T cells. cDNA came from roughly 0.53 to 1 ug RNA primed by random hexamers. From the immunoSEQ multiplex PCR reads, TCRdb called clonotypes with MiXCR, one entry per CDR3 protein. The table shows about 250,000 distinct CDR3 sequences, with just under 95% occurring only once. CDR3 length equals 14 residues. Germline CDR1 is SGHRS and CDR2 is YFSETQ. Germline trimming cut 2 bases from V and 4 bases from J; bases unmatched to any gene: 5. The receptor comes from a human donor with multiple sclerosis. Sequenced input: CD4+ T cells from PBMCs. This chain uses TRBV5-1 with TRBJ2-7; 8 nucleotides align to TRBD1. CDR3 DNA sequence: TGCGCCAGCAGCTTACAGGGGGATGGTTACGAGCAGTACTTC. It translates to CASSLQGDGYEQYF.